This T cell receptor beta chain was sequenced in a study of cytomegalovirus exposure and HLA in healthy donors. Findings and limits, study-wide: In an earlier analysis, about 87% or about 30%: the productive usage of most TCR beta V segments.

Only a few counts were recorded for this clone. What it recognizes is unknown. In the PCR, 60 Vbeta and 13 Jbeta primers were used. The data were produced by immunoSEQ multiplex PCR, yet TCRdb's version contains in-frame clones alone and is incomplete. The sample carries roughly 100,000 clones, around a tenth recorded once. The V gene end was trimmed by 2 bases and the J gene end by 1 base; junction bases not matched to a gene: 4. Germline CDR1 SGHRS, CDR2 YFSETQ. The CDR3 contains 15 residues. The chain couples TRBV5-1 to TRBJ2-3, with TRBD2 matching 7 bases. This clonotype was obtained from a man aged 40-49 years in good health and CMV-seropositive. Sequenced: PBMCs. The CDR3 region has the DNA TGCGCCAGCAGCTTAGGGACTACACGCACAGATACGCAGTATTTT. Its translation is CASSLGTTRTDTQYF.